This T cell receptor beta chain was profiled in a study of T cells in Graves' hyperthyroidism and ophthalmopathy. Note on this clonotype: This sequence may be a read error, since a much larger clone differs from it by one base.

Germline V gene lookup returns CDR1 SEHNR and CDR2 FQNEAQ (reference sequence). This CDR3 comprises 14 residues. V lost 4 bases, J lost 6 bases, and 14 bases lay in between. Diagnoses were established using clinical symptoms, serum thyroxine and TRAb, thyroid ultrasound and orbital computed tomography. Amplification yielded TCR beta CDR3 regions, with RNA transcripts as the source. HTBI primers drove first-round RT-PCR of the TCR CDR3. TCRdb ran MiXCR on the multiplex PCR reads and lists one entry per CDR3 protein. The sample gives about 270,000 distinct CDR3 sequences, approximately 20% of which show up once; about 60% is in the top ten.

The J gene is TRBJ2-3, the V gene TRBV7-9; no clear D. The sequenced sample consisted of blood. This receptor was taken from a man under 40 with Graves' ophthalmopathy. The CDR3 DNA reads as TGTGCCAGCAGCTCCGCAGAGTATATCGATACGCAGTATTTT. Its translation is CASSSAEYIDTQYF.